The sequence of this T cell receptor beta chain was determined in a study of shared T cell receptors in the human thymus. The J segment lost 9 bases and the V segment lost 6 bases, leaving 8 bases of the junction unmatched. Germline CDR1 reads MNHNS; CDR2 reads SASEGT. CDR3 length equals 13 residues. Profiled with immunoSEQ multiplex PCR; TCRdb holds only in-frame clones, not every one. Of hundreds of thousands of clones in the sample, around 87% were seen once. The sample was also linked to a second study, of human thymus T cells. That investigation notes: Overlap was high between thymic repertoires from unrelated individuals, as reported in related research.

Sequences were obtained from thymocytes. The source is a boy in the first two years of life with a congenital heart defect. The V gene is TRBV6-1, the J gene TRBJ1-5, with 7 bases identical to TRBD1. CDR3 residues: CASSPTGARPQHF. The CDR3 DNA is TGTGCCAGCAGCCCAACAGGGGCTCGGCCCCAGCATTTT.